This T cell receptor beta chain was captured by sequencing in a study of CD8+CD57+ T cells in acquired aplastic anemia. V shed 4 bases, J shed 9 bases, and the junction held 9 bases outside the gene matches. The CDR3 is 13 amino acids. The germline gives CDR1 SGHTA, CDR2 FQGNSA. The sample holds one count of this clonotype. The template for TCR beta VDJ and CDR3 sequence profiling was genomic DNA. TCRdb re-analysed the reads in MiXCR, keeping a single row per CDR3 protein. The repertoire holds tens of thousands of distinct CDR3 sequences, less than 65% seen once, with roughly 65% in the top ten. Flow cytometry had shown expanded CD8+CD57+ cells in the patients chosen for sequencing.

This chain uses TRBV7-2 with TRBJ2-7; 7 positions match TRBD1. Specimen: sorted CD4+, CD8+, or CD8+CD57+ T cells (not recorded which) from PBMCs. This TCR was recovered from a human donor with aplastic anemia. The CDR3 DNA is TGTGCCAGCAGCTCTGGCCAGGGGGTAGGGCAGTACTTC. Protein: CASSSGQGVGQYF.